This paragraph covers one T cell receptor beta chain sequence. The sample belongs to a study of blood T cell repertoires in COVID-19. Original processing notes: Using reference gene primer amplification, nucleated cell counts were estimated. The method was immunoSEQ multiplex PCR; TCRdb's version includes in-frame clones alone and lacks a portion of them. For V, J and clone size, that table is used; D and trimming come from the DNA. The sample consists of about 150,000 clones, 80% to 90% of them appearing once. The ends lost 10 bases at V and 4 bases at J; junction bases unmatched: 5. From germline, CDR1 is MDHEN and CDR2 SYDVKM. The CDR3 length is 12 residues.

The material sequenced was peripheral blood. The sequence derives from a woman aged 55-69 years with active COVID-19. The rearrangement links TRBV28 to TRBJ2-7, with 9 nucleotides matching TRBD1. CDR3 DNA: TGTGCCATTAGGGACAGGGTTTACGAGCAGTACTTC. This codes for CAIRDRVYEQYF.